The 26 T cell receptor beta chains listed next were all sequenced from one sample in a study of T cell repertoires in cytomegalovirus infection (dated by TCRdb to between 2018 and 2020). Antigens for these TCRs are unknown. The sample's treatment or condition, from its label and the paper: in vitro stimulation with specific CMV peptide epitopes to enrich CMV-specific T cells. Sequencing was carried out with an Illumina HiSeq 1500. TCRdb reran the public reads through fastp at Q25 and MiXCR, keeping productive beta chains. Rows with one shared CDR3 protein collapse into an entry with the most common genes and DNA. For this sample the table gives under 200,000 distinct CDR3 sequences, of which 20% to 25% were detected only once. The ten largest clones capture 20% to 30% of the sample. This sample comprised CD8+ T cells from cultured PBMCs, obtained from culture after CMV antigen stimulation. The receptor set was obtained from a human donor in good health (CMV status not recorded). Some clones in this sample may be carry-over from other donors' samples.

The chain couples TRBV19 to TRBJ1-4; D is ambiguous. Trimming removed 6 bases from V and 0 bases from J, with 20 bases in between. The CDR3 sequence is 18 residues long. Germline-derived CDR1 and CDR2 are LNHDA and SQIVND (reference sequence). The CDR3 is CASSPQMAEDATNEKLFF. CDR3 in DNA: TGTGCCAGTAGCCCTCAGATGGCAGAAGATGCAACTAATGAAAAACTGTTTTTT.

The CDR3 spells CASSVRTGGNEQFF. The CDR3 coding sequence is TGTGCCAGCAGTGTGAGGACAGGGGGCAATGAGCAGTTCTTC. The chain is built from TRBV2 and TRBJ2-1; TRBD1 matches 10 bases. The V and J ends lost 4 bases and 6 bases, in that order; junction bases with no gene match: 3. There are 14 residues in the CDR3. Germline V gene sequence: CDR1 SNHLY, CDR2 FYNNEI.

V and J are TRBV6-2 or TRBV6-3 and TRBJ1-2; 7 bases map to TRBD1. V gave up 5 bases and J gave up 8 bases; unmatched junction bases: 14. The V gene's germline CDR1 is MNHEY and CDR2 SVGEGT. The CDR3 is 15 residues long. The CDR3 bases are TGTGCCAGCAGTGTACGGACAGGCCTGATGGGAGGCTACACCTTC. It translates to CASSVRTGLMGGYTF.

This clonotype came up a few times. The V and J genes are TRBV28 and TRBJ1-2; 9 bases line up with TRBD1. Germline assignment: CDR1 MDHEN and CDR2 SYDVKM. V was pared by 6 bases and J by 6 bases, with 8 bases of the junction left unmatched. The CDR3 runs 14 residues. CDR3: CASRETGGYDGYTF. The CDR3 DNA reads as TGTGCCAGCAGGGAAACAGGGGGCTACGATGGCTACACCTTC.

This clonotype was seen a few times. A read error may produce the germline difference seen at one junction end. The V and J genes are TRBV4-2 and TRBJ1-5, with 7 bases fitting TRBD1. The length of the CDR3 is 16 residues. Germline lookup yields CDR1 LGHNA and CDR2 YNFKEQ. The CDR3 coding sequence is TGTGCCAGCAGCCAAGGACAGACAGGGAGCAGTCAGCCCCAGCATTTT. It encodes CASSQGQTGSSQPQHF.

This clonotype was seen only a few times. This sequence joins TRBV11-3 and TRBJ2-5; D is uncertain. The germline gives CDR1 SGHNT, CDR2 YENEEA. The CDR3 spans 13 residues. Deletions cut 1 base from V and 5 bases from J, with 8 bases between. The CDR3 spells CASSLAPFETQYF. In nucleotides, the CDR3 is TGTGCCAGCAGCTTAGCCCCCTTTGAGACCCAGTACTTC.

V gene TRBV7-3 combines with J gene TRBJ2-7; the match to TRBD1 covers 8 bases. Per germline, CDR1 SGHTA and CDR2 FQGTGA. V was pared by 5 bases and J by 5 bases, with 5 bases of the junction left unmatched. The CDR3 extends over 13 amino acids. The CDR3 coding sequence is TGTGCCAGCAGCGCAACAGGGGGACACGAGCAGTACTTC. Translated, it gives CASSATGGHEQYF.

J is TRBJ2-1 and V is TRBV7-6, with D maybe TRBD1 (5 bases). Trimming shortened V by 10 bases and J by 5 bases, and 15 bases separated the two germline ends. Germline-derived CDR1 and CDR2 are SGHVS and FNYEAQ. The CDR3 has 13 amino acids. DNA of the CDR3: TGTGCCACCACAGGCGGTTTCGACAATGAGCAGTTCTTC. Its translation: CATTGGFDNEQFF.

There are a few counts of this clonotype. The J gene is TRBJ2-7, the V gene TRBV6-2 or TRBV6-3, with 7 nucleotides matching TRBD1. The junction had 7 bases not matched to a gene; V was cut back by 5 bases and J by 3 bases. Per the germline V gene, CDR1 is MNHEY and CDR2 is SVGEGT. This CDR3 has 14 residues. The CDR3 nucleotides are TGTGCCAGCAGTCTACGGACAGGTAACTACGAGCAGTACTTC. It yields the protein CASSLRTGNYEQYF.

This clonotype was observed a handful of times. DNA of the CDR3: TGTGCCAGCTCAAAGGACGGGGAGCTGTTTTTT. It specifies CASSKDGELFF. This sequence joins TRBV18 and TRBJ2-2; the D is unclear. Between the trimmed V and J ends, which lost 5 bases and 7 bases, there was a span of 5 bases. The CDR3 runs to 11 residues. Germline CDR1 and CDR2: KGHSH and LQKENI.

This clonotype appeared many times. The chain joins TRBV7-2 to TRBJ1-1; a possible D gene is TRBD1 (5 bases). Per germline, CDR1 SGHTA and CDR2 FQGNSA. The V gene lost 1 base and the J gene lost 0 bases, with 12 bases spanning the gap. This CDR3 has 16 amino acids. CDR3 amino acids: CASSLEVGRMNTEAFF. The CDR3 coding sequence is TGTGCCAGCAGCTTAGAGGTGGGACGAATGAACACTGAAGCTTTCTTT. Supplemented by reference TRBV7-2 and TRBJ1-1, the full variable domain reads GAGVSQSPSNKVTEKGKDVELRCDPISGHTALYWYRQSLGQGLEFLIYFQGNSAPDKSGLPSDRFSAERTGGSVSTLTIQRTQQEDSAVYLCASSLEVGRMNTEAFFGQGTRLTVV.

This clonotype turned up a few times. V is TRBV10-3 and J is TRBJ2-3, with D maybe TRBD1 (5 bases). Germline assignment: CDR1 ENHRY and CDR2 SYGVKD. V lost 5 bases to trimming and J lost 1 base, with 13 bases between them. This CDR3 region has 15 residues. CDR3: CAISPRDSGTDTQYF. The CDR3 DNA reads as TGTGCCATCAGTCCCAGGGATAGTGGCACAGATACGCAGTATTTT.

The sample holds a few counts of this clonotype. The CDR3 nucleotides read TGTGCCAGCATCAAAGGGACCCACTTTGTTGGGGCCAACGTCCTGACTTTC. It codes for CASIKGTHFVGANVLTF. The gene calls are TRBV6-2 or TRBV6-3 and TRBJ2-6; D could derive from TRBD1 or TRBD2 (5 bases each). From germline, CDR1 is MNHEY and CDR2 SVGEGT. V gave up 7 bases and J gave up 3 bases, with 19 bases separating them. CDR3 length equals 17 residues.

The V and J genes are TRBV7-8 and TRBJ1-5; 11 positions agree with TRBD1. CDR3 size: 18 residues. Per the germline V gene, CDR1 is SGHVS and CDR2 is FQNEAQ. The V and J ends lost 5 bases and 4 bases, in that order; junction bases with no gene match: 13. In DNA, the CDR3 is TGTGCCAGCAGCCTCCCGGACAGGGGGCGGCGATTGAATCAGCCCCAGCATTTT. Translated: CASSLPDRGRRLNQPQHF. Variable domain in full (rest from reference TRBV7-8 and TRBJ1-5): GAGVSQSPRYKVAKRGQDVALRCDPISGHVSLFWYQQALGQGPEFLTYFQNEAQLDKSGLPSDRFFAERPEGSVSTLKIQRTQQEDSAVYLCASSLPDRGRRLNQPQHFGDGTRLSIL.

The rearrangement links TRBV12-3 or TRBV12-4 to TRBJ2-6; TRBD1 agrees at 7 bases. The trim removed 3 bases at V and 0 bases at J, leaving 5 bases unmatched. The CDR3 spans 17 residues. The CDR3 spells CASSLGRGISGANVLTF. DNA for the CDR3: TGTGCCAGCAGTTTGGGCAGGGGGATCTCTGGGGCCAACGTCCTGACTTTC.

This chain joins TRBV7-9 and TRBJ1-1, with TRBD1 identical over 8 bases. The CDR3 runs 15 residues. Germline V gene sequence: CDR1 SEHNR, CDR2 FQNEAQ (reference sequence). The V segment lost 3 bases and the J segment 3 bases; nucleotides outside the gene matches: 6. The CDR3 sequence is CASSLAQGEDTEAFF. Written as DNA, the CDR3 is TGTGCCAGCAGCTTGGCACAGGGGGAGGACACTGAAGCTTTCTTT.

The chain combines TRBV7-6 with TRBJ2-2; 9 positions match TRBD2. The CDR3 extends over 16 amino acids. Germline values: CDR1 SGHVS, CDR2 FNYEAQ. V lost 1 base, J lost 1 base, and 1 base stayed unmatched. The CDR3 nucleotides read TGTGCCAGCAGCTTAGATAGCGGGGGGAACACCGGGGAGCTGTTTTTT. Its translation: CASSLDSGGNTGELFF. Drawing the rest from reference TRBV7-6 and TRBJ2-2, the complete variable domain is GAGVSQSPRYKVTKRGQDVALRCDPISGHVSLYWYRQALGQGPEFLTYFNYEAQQDKSGLPNDRFSAERPEGSISTLTIQRTEQRDSAMYRCASSLDSGGNTGELFFGEGSRLTVL.

The rearrangement links TRBV7-2 to TRBJ2-7; 8 positions agree with TRBD2. CDR1 and CDR2 (germline): SGHTA, FQGNSA. This CDR3 is 18 amino acids long. V lost 1 base to trimming and J lost 4 bases; unmatched junction nucleotides: 15. CDR3 DNA sequence: TGTGCCAGCAGCTTAGTTGGTCCCCTGGAGCGGGGGAGATACGAGCAGTACTTC. Translating gives CASSLVGPLERGRYEQYF.

The chain recombines TRBV6-5 with TRBJ1-5; D is ambiguous. In germline, CDR1 is MNHEY, CDR2 SVGAGI. CDR3 size: 13 residues. V was clipped by 0 bases and J by 8 bases, with 8 bases between them. The CDR3 reads CASSYSAGEPQHF. CDR3 nucleotides: TGTGCCAGCAGTTACTCCGCGGGTGAGCCCCAGCATTTT.

V is TRBV27 and J is TRBJ2-2, with a possible D match to TRBD1 (6 bases). Trimming cost V 5 bases and J 5 bases, with 15 bases left between them. The V gene's germline CDR1 is MNHEY and CDR2 SMNVEV (reference sequence). The CDR3 spans 15 residues. The CDR3 sequence: CASSGGLQGTGELFF. CDR3 nucleotide sequence: TGTGCCAGCAGTGGGGGTTTACAGGGAACCGGGGAGCTGTTTTTT.

There are a few counts of this clonotype. The CDR3 DNA is TGTGCCAGCAGTGAATACCGTCAACAGGGGCTCCAAGAGACCCAGTACTTC. This gives the protein CASSEYRQQGLQETQYF. The chain employs TRBV25-1 and TRBJ2-5; TRBD1 matches 7 bases. This CDR3 is 17 amino acids long. The junction had 8 bases not matched to a gene; V was cut back by 0 bases and J by 1 base. Germline V CDR1 and CDR2: MGHDK, SYGVNS.

This clonotype was seen only a few times. The V and J genes are TRBV7-2 and TRBJ1-2, with no clear D. The CDR3 is made up of 17 amino acids. Germline lookup yields CDR1 SGHTA and CDR2 FQGNSA. Trimming removed 0 bases at V and 0 bases at J, with 14 bases between. Written as DNA, the CDR3 is TGTGCCAGCAGCTTAGCGGATAGGACGGATCCTAACTATGGCTACACCTTC. It specifies CASSLADRTDPNYGYTF.

The CDR3 nucleotides are TGTGCCAGCAGCCTCACAGACCCAGGCACTGAAGCTTTCTTT. This encodes CASSLTDPGTEAFF. The V call is TRBV9, the J call TRBJ1-1; D ambiguous. Germline CDR1 and CDR2: SGDLS and YYNGEE. This CDR3 is 14 amino acids long. V was shortened by 4 bases and J by 4 bases, with 14 bases between the two germline ends.

The CDR3 sequence: CASSLLGSTGAQPQHF. CDR3 coding DNA: TGTGCCAGCAGCCTTCTTGGATCGACAGGGGCACAGCCCCAGCATTTT. The V and J genes are TRBV7-2 and TRBJ1-5; 8 bases are a match to TRBD1. CDR1 SGHTA and CDR2 FQGNSA come from the germline V gene. Trimming at V came to 5 bases and at J to 7 bases, leaving 13 bases not matched to a gene. The CDR3 is 16 amino acids.

The chain employs TRBV6-6 and TRBJ1-1; D unresolved. The CDR3 extends over 13 amino acids. Germline-derived CDR1 and CDR2 are MNHNY and SVGAGI (reference sequence). V lost 0 bases, J lost 6 bases, and 8 bases lay in between. The CDR3 protein is CASSYSALPEAFF. Here the CDR3 DNA reads TGTGCCAGCAGTTACTCGGCCTTACCTGAAGCTTTCTTT.

The chain joins TRBV2 to TRBJ1-1; 8 positions match TRBD1. Germline trimming cut 3 bases from V and 0 bases from J; bases unmatched to any gene: 3. The germline gives CDR1 SNHLY, CDR2 FYNNEI. CDR3 length: 15 amino acids. CDR3: CASSDLTGVNTEAFF. The CDR3 bases are TGTGCCAGCAGTGACTTGACAGGGGTGAACACTGAAGCTTTCTTT.